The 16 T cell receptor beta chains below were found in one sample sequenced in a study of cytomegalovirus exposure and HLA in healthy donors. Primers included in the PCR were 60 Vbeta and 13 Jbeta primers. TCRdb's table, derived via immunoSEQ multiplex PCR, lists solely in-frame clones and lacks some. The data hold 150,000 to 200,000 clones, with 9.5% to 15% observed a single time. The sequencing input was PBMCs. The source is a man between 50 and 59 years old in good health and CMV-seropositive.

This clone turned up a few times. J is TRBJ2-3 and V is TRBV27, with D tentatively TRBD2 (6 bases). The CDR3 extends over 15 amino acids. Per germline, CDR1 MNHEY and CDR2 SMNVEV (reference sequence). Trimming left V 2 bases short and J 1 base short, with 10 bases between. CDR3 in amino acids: CASSLGVAGTDTQYF. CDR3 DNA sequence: TGTGCCAGCAGTTTAGGGGTAGCGGGCACAGATACGCAGTATTTT.

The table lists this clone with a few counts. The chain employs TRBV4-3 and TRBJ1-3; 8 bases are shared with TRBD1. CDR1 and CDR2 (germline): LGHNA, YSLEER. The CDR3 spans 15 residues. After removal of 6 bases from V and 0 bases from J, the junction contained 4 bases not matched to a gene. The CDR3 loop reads CASRRDRSSGNTIYF. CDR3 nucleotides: TGCGCCAGCAGACGGGACAGGAGCTCTGGAAACACCATATATTTT.

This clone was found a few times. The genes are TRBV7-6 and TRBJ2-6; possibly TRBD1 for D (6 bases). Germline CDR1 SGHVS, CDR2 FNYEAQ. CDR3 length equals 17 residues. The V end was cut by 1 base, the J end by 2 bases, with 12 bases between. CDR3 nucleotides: TGTGCCAGCAGCTTAGGGACAGCGTTACCTGGGGCCAACGTCCTGACTTTC. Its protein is CASSLGTALPGANVLTF.

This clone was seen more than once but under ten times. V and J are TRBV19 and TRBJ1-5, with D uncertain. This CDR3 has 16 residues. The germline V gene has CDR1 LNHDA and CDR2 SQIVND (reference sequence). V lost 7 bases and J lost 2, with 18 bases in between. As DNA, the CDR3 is TGTGCCAGTAAAGGTTTCGGGGAAGGGCGCAATCAGCCCCAGCATTTT. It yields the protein CASKGFGEGRNQPQHF.

The CDR3 here is CASSDPGQGSSYNSPLHF. The CDR3 nucleotides read TGTGCCAGCAGTGACCCAGGACAGGGGAGCTCCTATAATTCACCCCTCCACTTT. V usage is TRBV6-1 and J usage is TRBJ1-6; 9 bases are a match to TRBD1. V was clipped by 3 bases and J by 0 bases; unmatched bases: 6. This CDR3 has 18 amino acids. CDR1 is MNHNS and CDR2 is SASEGT in the germline V gene.

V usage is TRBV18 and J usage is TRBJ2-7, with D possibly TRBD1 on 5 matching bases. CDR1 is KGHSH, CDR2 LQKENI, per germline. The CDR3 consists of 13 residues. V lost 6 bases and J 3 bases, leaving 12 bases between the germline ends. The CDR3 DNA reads TGTGCCAGCTCCCTGACAGCCCGCTACGAGCAGTACGTC. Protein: CASSLTARYEQYV.

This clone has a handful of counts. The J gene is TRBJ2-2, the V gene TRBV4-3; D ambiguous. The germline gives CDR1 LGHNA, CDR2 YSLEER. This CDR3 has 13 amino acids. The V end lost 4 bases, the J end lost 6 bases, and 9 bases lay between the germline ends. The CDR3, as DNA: TGCGCCAGCAGCCGCCACGGTCCCGGGGAGCTGTTTTTT. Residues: CASSRHGPGELFF.

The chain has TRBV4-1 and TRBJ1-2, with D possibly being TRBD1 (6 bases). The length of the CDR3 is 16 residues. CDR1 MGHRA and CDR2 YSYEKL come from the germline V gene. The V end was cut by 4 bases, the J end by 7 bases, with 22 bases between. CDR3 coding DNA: TGCGCCAGCAGCCTACTCCTTCTACAGGGTAAACTTGGCTACACCTTC. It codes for CASSLLLLQGKLGYTF.

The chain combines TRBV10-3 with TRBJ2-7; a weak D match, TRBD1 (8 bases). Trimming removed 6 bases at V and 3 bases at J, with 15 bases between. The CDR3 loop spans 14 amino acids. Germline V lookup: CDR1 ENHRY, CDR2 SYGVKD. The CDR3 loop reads CAISSYRGGYEQYV. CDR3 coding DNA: TGTGCCATCAGCAGCTACAGGGGGGGCTACGAGCAGTACGTC.

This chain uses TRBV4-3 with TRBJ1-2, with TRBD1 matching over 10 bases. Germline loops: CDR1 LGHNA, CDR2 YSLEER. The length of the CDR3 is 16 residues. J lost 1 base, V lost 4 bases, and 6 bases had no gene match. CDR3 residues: CASSPGQGILNYGYTF. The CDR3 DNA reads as TGCGCCAGCAGCCCGGGACAGGGGATCCTTAACTATGGCTACACCTTC.

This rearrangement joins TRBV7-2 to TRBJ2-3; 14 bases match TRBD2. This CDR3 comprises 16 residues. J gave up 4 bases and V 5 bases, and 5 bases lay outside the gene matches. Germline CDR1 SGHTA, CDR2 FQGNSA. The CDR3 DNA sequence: TGTGCCAGCAGCAAACGGACTAGCGGGGGGTCAGATACGCAGTATTTT. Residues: CASSKRTSGGSDTQYF. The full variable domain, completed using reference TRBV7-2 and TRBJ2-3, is GAGVSQSPSNKVTEKGKDVELRCDPISGHTALYWYRQSLGQGLEFLIYFQGNSAPDKSGLPSDRFSAERTGGSVSTLTIQRTQQEDSAVYLCASSKRTSGGSDTQYFGPGTRLTVL.

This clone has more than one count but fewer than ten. The CDR3 sequence is CASSLDGFRAQYF. CDR3 sequence (DNA): TGTGCCAGCAGCTTGGACGGTTTCAGGGCCCAGTACTTC. V is TRBV7-2 and J is TRBJ2-5; TRBD1 might be the D (5 bases). Germline values: CDR1 SGHTA, CDR2 FQGNSA. The CDR3 consists of 13 residues. Trimming pared 3 bases from V and 9 bases from J, leaving 14 bases between.

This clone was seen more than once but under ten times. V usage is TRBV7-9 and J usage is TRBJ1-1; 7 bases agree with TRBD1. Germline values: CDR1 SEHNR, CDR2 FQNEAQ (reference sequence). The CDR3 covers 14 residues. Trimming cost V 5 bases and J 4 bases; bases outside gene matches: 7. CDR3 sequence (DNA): TGTGCCAGCAGCCTCCAGACAGGGATCACTGAAGCTTTCTTT. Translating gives CASSLQTGITEAFF. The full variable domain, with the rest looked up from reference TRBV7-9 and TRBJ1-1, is DTGVSQNPRHKITKRGQNVTFRCDPISEHNRLYWYRQTLGQGPEFLTYFQNEAQLEKSRLLSDRFSAERPKGSFSTLEIQRTEQGDSAMYLCASSLQTGITEAFFGQGTRLTVV.

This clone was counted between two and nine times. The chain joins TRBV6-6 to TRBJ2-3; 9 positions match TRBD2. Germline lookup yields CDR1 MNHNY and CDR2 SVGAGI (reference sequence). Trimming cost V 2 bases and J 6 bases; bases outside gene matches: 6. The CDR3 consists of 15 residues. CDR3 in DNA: TGTGCCAGCAGTTACCGCGGGGGGGCCAGGGATACGCAGTATTTT. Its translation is CASSYRGGARDTQYF.

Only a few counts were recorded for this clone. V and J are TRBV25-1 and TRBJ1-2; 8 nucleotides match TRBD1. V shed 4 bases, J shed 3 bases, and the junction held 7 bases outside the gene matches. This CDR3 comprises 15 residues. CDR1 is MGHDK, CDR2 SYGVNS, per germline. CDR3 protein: CASSGDRGADYGYTF. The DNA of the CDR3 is TGTGCCAGCAGTGGAGACAGGGGCGCCGACTATGGCTACACCTTC.

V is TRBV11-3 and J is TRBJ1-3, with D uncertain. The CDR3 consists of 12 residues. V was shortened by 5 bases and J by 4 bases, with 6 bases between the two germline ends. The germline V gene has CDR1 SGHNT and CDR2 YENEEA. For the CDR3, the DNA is TGTGCCAGCAGCCCCCAGGGAAACACCATATATTTT. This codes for CASSPQGNTIYF.